These 29 T cell receptor beta chains were all obtained from the same sample, sequenced in a study of cytomegalovirus exposure and HLA in healthy donors. The primer mix had 60 Vbeta and 13 Jbeta primers. Profiled with immunoSEQ multiplex PCR; TCRdb holds only in-frame clones, not every one. Of over 100,000 clones listed, 78% are singletons. Sample: PBMCs. The receptors were sampled from a woman under 40 in good health and CMV-seropositive.

This clone is a singleton in its sample. The chain joins TRBV5-4 to TRBJ1-4; 9 bases are a match to TRBD1. The CDR3 is 14 residues long. Unmatched junction bases numbered 5, after V lost 4 bases and J lost 7 bases. CDR1 is SGHNT and CDR2 is YYREEE in the germline V gene (reference sequence). CDR3 in amino acids: CASSEGQGGEKLFF. Here the CDR3 DNA reads TGTGCCAGCAGCGAGGGACAGGGAGGTGAAAAACTGTTTTTT.

The chain uses TRBV6-5 and TRBJ1-2; TRBD1 might be the D (6 bases). CDR1 MNHEY and CDR2 SVGAGI come from the germline V gene. CDR3 length equals 15 residues. Trimming removed 4 bases from V and 4 bases from J, with 16 bases in between. The CDR3 protein is CASSSRTASSYGYTF. Here the CDR3 DNA reads TGTGCCAGCAGTTCTAGGACAGCTTCGAGCTATGGCTACACCTTC.

The CDR3 DNA reads as TGTGCCAGCAGCGACAACAGGGGTCGGGAGACCCAGTACTTC. This encodes CASSDNRGRETQYF. This chain links TRBV5-6 with TRBJ2-5, with 7 nucleotides matching TRBD1. CDR1 is SGHDT, CDR2 YYEEEE, per germline. V dropped 4 bases and J dropped 5; count of bases not matched to a gene: 8. The CDR3 spans 14 residues.

The chain has TRBV5-4 and TRBJ2-3; 8 bases map to TRBD2. With 3 bases clipped from V and 2 bases from J, the junction kept 2 bases outside the gene matches. CDR1 is SGHNT and CDR2 is YYREEE in the germline V gene (reference sequence). This CDR3 comprises 14 residues. CDR3 protein: CASSYSGDTDTQYF. The CDR3, as DNA: TGTGCCAGCAGCTATAGCGGGGACACAGATACGCAGTATTTT.

This clone was seen once. The rearrangement joins TRBV27 to TRBJ2-7, with TRBD2 as a possible D gene (6 bases). The germline CDR1 and CDR2 sequences are MNHEY and SMNVEV (reference sequence). The CDR3 covers 13 residues. Between the trimmed V and J ends, which lost 2 bases and 6 bases, there was a span of 11 bases. CDR3 sequence reads: CASSLGGYSEQYF. The CDR3 DNA follows: TGTGCCAGCAGTTTAGGAGGGTACTCCGAGCAGTACTTC.

The chain employs TRBV6-6 and TRBJ2-7; 8 bases are shared with TRBD1. The CDR3 sequence is 15 residues long. The V gene's germline CDR1 is MNHNY and CDR2 SVGAGI (reference sequence). J was trimmed by 5 bases and V by 0 bases; bases with no gene match: 6. CDR3 DNA sequence: TGTGCCAGCAGTTACTCGATGGGACAGGCGAACGAGCAGTACTTC. Protein: CASSYSMGQANEQYF.

The chain carries TRBV5-1 and TRBJ2-7; 7 nucleotides line up with TRBD1. The CDR3 is made up of 13 amino acids. The V and J ends lost 0 bases and 12 bases, in that order; junction bases with no gene match: 9. Germline loops: CDR1 SGHRS, CDR2 YFSETQ. Written as DNA, the CDR3 is TGCGCCAGCAGCTTGGTCGGGGACAGCGTTTGGTACTTC. As protein: CASSLVGDSVWYF.

This chain connects TRBV5-5 to TRBJ1-3; 9 positions match TRBD1. V lost 3 bases and J lost 4; bases outside the gene matches: 8. Germline assignment: CDR1 SGHKS and CDR2 YYEKEE (reference sequence). CDR3 length: 16 amino acids. The CDR3 reads CASSSWDRAFGNTIYF. The CDR3 nucleotides are TGTGCCAGCAGCTCGTGGGACAGGGCCTTCGGAAACACCATATATTTT.

The V call is TRBV30, the J call TRBJ1-3; TRBD1 might be the D (5 bases). The V and J ends lost 4 bases and 0 bases respectively, with 13 bases between them. The V gene's germline CDR1 is GTSNPN and CDR2 SVGIG (reference sequence). CDR3 length: 15 residues. The CDR3 nucleotides are TGTGCCTGGACGCCGGACACAAACTCTGGAAACACCATATATTTT. It yields the protein CAWTPDTNSGNTIYF.

V usage is TRBV12-5 and J usage is TRBJ2-7; D may be TRBD1 (7 bases). CDR1 LGHNT and CDR2 FRNRAP come from the germline V gene. The length of the CDR3 is 12 residues. Trimming removed 5 bases from V and 7 bases from J, with 12 bases in between. CDR3 DNA: TGTGCTAGTGGTCACCAGGGGGGAGAGCAGTACTTC. This gives the protein CASGHQGGEQYF.

The chain is built from TRBV4-1 and TRBJ1-5; 7 bases agree with TRBD1. Germline V CDR1 and CDR2: MGHRA, YSYEKL. Losses at the gene ends were 1 base for V and 3 bases for J; bases not matched to a gene: 3. The CDR3 runs to 15 residues. DNA of the CDR3: TGCGCCAGCAGCCAAGCAACAGGGGCCAATCAGCCCCAGCATTTT. This gives the protein CASSQATGANQPQHF.

The chain recombines TRBV28 with TRBJ2-1, with TRBD1 matching over 9 bases. Per the germline V gene, CDR1 is MDHEN and CDR2 is SYDVKM. This CDR3 region has 16 residues. V lost 4 bases, J lost 8 bases, and 12 bases stayed unmatched. This CDR3 reads CASSSSGQGIIDEQFF. CDR3 bases: TGTGCCAGCAGTTCCTCCGGACAGGGGATTATCGATGAGCAGTTCTTC.

The table lists this clone with a count of one. V is TRBV6-4 and J is TRBJ2-5; D remains unclear. This CDR3 contains 13 residues. Trimming removed 4 bases from V and 2 bases from J, with 8 bases in between. Germline CDR1 and CDR2: MRHNA and SNTAGT. For the CDR3, the DNA is TGTGCCAGCAGTGTTGCGGAGCAAGAGACCCAGTACTTC. Its protein product is CASSVAEQETQYF.

The chain employs TRBV25-1 and TRBJ2-1, with 11 bases aligning to TRBD2. Trimming took 3 bases from V and 6 from J; bases not matched to a gene: 7. From germline, CDR1 is MGHDK and CDR2 SYGVNS. The CDR3 covers 16 residues. Here the CDR3 reads CASSDPGLAGINEQFF. The CDR3 coding sequence is TGTGCCAGCAGTGACCCCGGACTAGCGGGTATCAATGAGCAGTTCTTC.

The rearrangement joins TRBV6-1 to TRBJ2-1, with unresolved D. This CDR3 has 12 amino acids. V lost 0 bases, J lost 9 bases, and 6 bases lay in between. Germline CDR1 and CDR2: MNHNS and SASEGT. CDR3 coding DNA: TGTGCCAGCAGTGAAGCGTTTCTTGAGCAGTTCTTC. This sequence encodes CASSEAFLEQFF.

In its sample, this clone was seen once. This chain links TRBV9 with TRBJ1-4, with TRBD1 identical over 11 bases. The CDR3 is 15 amino acids. V shed 3 bases and J 7 bases; nucleotides not matched to a gene: 5. The V gene's germline CDR1 is SGDLS and CDR2 YYNGEE. Here the CDR3 DNA reads TGTGCCAGCAGCGATACCGGGACAGGGGGTGAAAAACTGTTTTTT. Its protein is CASSDTGTGGEKLFF. Complete variable domain (other parts from reference TRBV9 and TRBJ1-4): DSGVTQTPKHLITATGQRVTLRCSPRSGDLSVYWYQQSLDQGLQFLIQYYNGEERAKGNILERFSAQQFPDLHSELNLSSLELGDSALYFCASSDTGTGGEKLFFGSGTQLSVL.

This chain uses TRBV5-4 with TRBJ2-5; no firm D call. CDR1 is SGHNT and CDR2 is YYREEE in the germline V gene (reference sequence). The V and J ends lost 3 bases and 2 bases respectively, with 17 bases between them. This CDR3 has 16 residues. CDR3 in amino acids: CASSSSLAASQETQYF. Here the CDR3 DNA reads TGTGCCAGCAGCTCGTCTTTGGCAGCGTCGCAAGAGACCCAGTACTTC.

This clone has a single count. This same CDR3 is encoded by further DNA sequences in the sample. This rearrangement joins TRBV9 to TRBJ2-3; a weak D match, TRBD2 (6 bases). V was clipped by 4 bases and J by 1 base, with 10 bases between them. Germline CDR1 reads SGDLS; CDR2 reads YYNGEE. The CDR3 totals 14 residues. Here the CDR3 DNA reads TGTGCCAGCAGCCCCCCGGGAGGCACAGATACGCAGTATTTT. Translated, it gives CASSPPGGTDTQYF.

The gene calls are TRBV5-4 and TRBJ2-3; 10 bases match TRBD2. With V trimmed by 4 bases and J by 3 bases, 8 bases remained unmatched. The germline CDR1 and CDR2 sequences are SGHNT and YYREEE (reference sequence). The CDR3 consists of 16 residues. CDR3: CASSPPGSGGTDTQYF. The CDR3 DNA is TGTGCCAGCAGCCCGCCGGGTAGCGGGGGGACAGATACGCAGTATTTT.

The chain links TRBV6-1 to TRBJ1-1; possible D gene TRBD1, 5 bases. This CDR3 spans 15 amino acids. The V end was cut by 7 bases, the J end by 5 bases, with 20 bases between. CDR1 is MNHNS and CDR2 is SASEGT in the germline V gene. The CDR3 reads CASNLPRGRRTEAFF. The CDR3 nucleotides read TGTGCCAGCAACCTACCCCGGGGGAGGAGAACTGAAGCTTTCTTT.

The V gene is TRBV5-1, the J gene TRBJ2-1, with TRBD2 matching over 8 bases. Germline CDR1 is SGHRS and CDR2 is YFSETQ. This CDR3 spans 16 amino acids. The junction had 7 bases not matched to a gene; V was cut back by 4 bases and J by 1 base. The CDR3 loop is CASSKGLASSYNEQFF. The CDR3 DNA reads TGCGCCAGCAGCAAAGGACTAGCCAGTTCCTACAATGAGCAGTTCTTC.

The V and J genes are TRBV7-7 and TRBJ2-2; 11 bases are shared with TRBD1. Germline V lookup: CDR1 SSHAT, CDR2 FNYEAQ (reference sequence). J gave up 4 bases and V 4 bases, and 5 bases lay outside the gene matches. This CDR3 region has 16 residues. In DNA form, the CDR3 reads TGTGCCAGCAGCTCGGGACAGGGGGTGAGCACCGGGGAGCTGTTTTTT. Translating it yields CASSSGQGVSTGELFF. The full variable domain, completed using reference TRBV7-7 and TRBJ2-2, is GAGVSQSPRYKVTKRGQDVTLRCDPISSHATLYWYQQALGQGPEFLTYFNYEAQPDKSGLPSDRFSAERPEGSISTLTIQRTEQRDSAMYRCASSSGQGVSTGELFFGEGSRLTVL.

J is TRBJ2-1 and V is TRBV28; D might be TRBD2 (6 bases). This CDR3 spans 17 amino acids. Trimming removed 2 bases from V and 0 bases from J, with 14 bases in between. The germline gives CDR1 MDHEN, CDR2 SYDVKM. This CDR3 reads CASSLPTNSGSYNEQFF. CDR3 DNA sequence: TGTGCCAGCAGTTTACCGACGAATAGCGGCTCCTACAATGAGCAGTTCTTC.

About this clone: One end of the junction is discordant with germline, which a read error may explain. The sample holds other DNA sequences that translate to the same CDR3. The chain carries TRBV6-1 and TRBJ1-5; no clear D gene. Germline-derived CDR1 and CDR2 are MNHNS and SASEGT. This CDR3 is built from 14 residues. The CDR3 DNA reads as TGTGCCAGTAGTGAAGCTACAGTTTCGCAGCCCCAGCATTTT. It yields the protein CASSEATVSQPQHF.

This chain uses TRBV19 with TRBJ2-7; 8 nucleotides match TRBD1. The junction had 10 bases not matched to a gene; V was cut back by 3 bases and J by 6 bases. Germline V CDR1 and CDR2: LNHDA, SQIVND (reference sequence). CDR3 length: 15 amino acids. The CDR3 protein is CASSIWAGGAGEQYF. CDR3 coding DNA: TGTGCCAGTAGTATTTGGGCAGGGGGCGCGGGCGAGCAGTACTTC.

This chain uses TRBV6-1 with TRBJ2-3, with D possibly matching TRBD2 (5 bases). Germline V gene lookup returns CDR1 MNHNS and CDR2 SASEGT. V shed 4 bases and J shed 1 base, with 15 bases lying between them. The CDR3 is made up of 16 amino acids. The CDR3 DNA reads TGTGCCAGCAGTGCCGGACTCGCCGCGGGCACAGATACGCAGTATTTT. It specifies CASSAGLAAGTDTQYF.

The chain recombines TRBV15 with TRBJ1-4; no clear D gene. Germline-derived CDR1 and CDR2 are LNHNV and YYDKDF (reference sequence). Trimming took 0 bases from V and 8 from J, leaving 13 bases between them. CDR3 size: 15 residues. This CDR3 reads CATSRDHWVEEKLFF. The DNA of the CDR3 is TGTGCCACCAGCAGAGATCACTGGGTGGAGGAAAAACTGTTTTTT.

The CDR3 sequence: CASNLNRGETQYF. The CDR3 DNA reads TGTGCCAGCAACCTCAACAGGGGAGAGACCCAGTACTTC. The chain recombines TRBV7-6 with TRBJ2-5; 7 bases are shared with TRBD1. V was pared by 7 bases and J by 4 bases, with 6 bases of the junction left unmatched. Germline CDR1 SGHVS, CDR2 FNYEAQ. The CDR3 is made up of 13 amino acids.

This clone has only one observation. V gene TRBV11-3 combines with J gene TRBJ2-1, with TRBD2 matching 7 bases. This CDR3 is built from 15 residues. After removal of 5 bases from V and 0 bases from J, the junction contained 4 bases not matched to a gene. The germline V gene encodes CDR1 SGHNT and CDR2 YENEEA. The CDR3 sequence: CASSQSGASYNEQFF. The CDR3 coding sequence is TGTGCCAGCAGCCAAAGCGGGGCCTCCTACAATGAGCAGTTCTTC.